The 8 T cell receptor beta chains reported below all come from one sample, sequenced in a study of tumor-infiltrating lymphocytes in glioblastoma multiforme. TCR beta libraries were built from RNA through three nested multiplex PCR rounds using modified ARM-PCR. TCRdb processed the multiplex PCR reads anew with MiXCR; each CDR3 protein has one entry. This table holds approximately 30,000 distinct CDR3 sequences, 61% found once. Material for sequencing was brain tumor tissue. The receptors originated from a male donor with glioblastoma.

The sample holds many counts of this clonotype. V and J are TRBV12-3 or TRBV12-4 and TRBJ2-1, with 9 bases lining up with TRBD2. Trimming at V came to 5 bases and at J to 5 bases, leaving 7 bases not matched to a gene. CDR3 length equals 15 residues. The CDR3 DNA sequence: TGTGCCAGCAGTCGCCTAGCGGGACAAGACAATGAGCAGTTCTTC. Translated, it gives CASSRLAGQDNEQFF.

The chain employs TRBV9 and TRBJ2-7; 10 bases map to TRBD1. The junction had 15 bases not matched to a gene; V was cut back by 5 bases and J by 7 bases. From germline, CDR1 is SGDLS and CDR2 YYNGEE. The CDR3 extends over 16 amino acids. CDR3 nucleotides: TGTGCCAGCAGTCCTCGGACAGGGGGGGGTCTTGAGGAGCAGTACTTC. It specifies CASSPRTGGGLEEQYF.

This chain joins TRBV11-3 and TRBJ2-1; a possible D gene is TRBD2 (6 bases). The CDR3 has 20 residues. Deletions cut 9 bases from V and 5 bases from J, with 35 bases between. CDR1 is SGHNT, CDR2 YENEEA, per germline. The CDR3 DNA reads TGTGCCAGGAGCGGAGGATCTGGCGGGATAAGTTCGGGACCCCACAATGAGCAGTTCTTC. It is translated as CARSGGSGGISSGPHNEQFF.

This clonotype was observed once. The rearrangement links TRBV10-3 to TRBJ2-7; 12 bases are a match to TRBD2. The CDR3 covers 15 residues. The V gene's germline CDR1 is ENHRY and CDR2 SYGVKD. Losses at the gene ends were 0 bases for V and 13 bases for J; bases not matched to a gene: 10. The CDR3 loop is CAISESTSGGYGQYF. The CDR3 DNA reads as TGTGCCATCAGTGAGTCGACTAGCGGGGGATACGGGCAATACTTC.

This chain links TRBV11-1 with TRBJ2-3; D is unclear. The CDR3 has 14 amino acids. The V end was cut by 3 bases, the J end by 6 bases, with 13 bases between. The germline gives CDR1 SGHAT, CDR2 FQDESV (reference sequence). The CDR3: CASSFDMCEDTQYF. The CDR3 DNA reads TGTGCCAGCAGCTTCGATATGTGTGAGGATACGCAGTATTTT.

Of note for this clonotype: One junction end disagrees with the germline gene, perhaps due to a read error. CDR3 coding DNA: TGTGTCAGCAGCCAGGGCCCTAATAAGAGTACCATTCAGTACTTC. This codes for CVSSQGPNKSTIQYF. The gene calls are TRBV4-2 and TRBJ2-4, with a weak D call TRBD1 (5 bases). CDR3 length equals 15 residues. Germline loops: CDR1 LGHNA, CDR2 YNFKEQ.

In its sample, this clonotype ranks as medium-sized. The chain carries TRBV6-6 and TRBJ1-1; D gene ambiguous. The V end was cut by 8 bases, the J end by 2 bases, with 9 bases between. This CDR3 is 12 amino acids long. Germline-derived CDR1 and CDR2 are MNHNY and SVGAGI (reference sequence). CDR3 sequence (DNA): TGTGCCAGCTCGACTCCAAACACTGAAGCTTTCTTT. Translated, it gives CASSTPNTEAFF.

In this sample, this clonotype turned up many times. The chain recombines TRBV10-3 with TRBJ2-7; the match to TRBD1 covers 9 bases. This CDR3 has 19 amino acids. The junction had 15 bases not matched to a gene; V was cut back by 1 base and J by 2 bases. The germline CDR1 and CDR2 sequences are ENHRY and SYGVKD. The CDR3 region is CAISEYLSAAGQGPYEQYF. The CDR3 DNA follows: TGTGCCATCAGTGAGTACTTATCAGCGGCGGGACAGGGTCCCTACGAGCAGTACTTC.